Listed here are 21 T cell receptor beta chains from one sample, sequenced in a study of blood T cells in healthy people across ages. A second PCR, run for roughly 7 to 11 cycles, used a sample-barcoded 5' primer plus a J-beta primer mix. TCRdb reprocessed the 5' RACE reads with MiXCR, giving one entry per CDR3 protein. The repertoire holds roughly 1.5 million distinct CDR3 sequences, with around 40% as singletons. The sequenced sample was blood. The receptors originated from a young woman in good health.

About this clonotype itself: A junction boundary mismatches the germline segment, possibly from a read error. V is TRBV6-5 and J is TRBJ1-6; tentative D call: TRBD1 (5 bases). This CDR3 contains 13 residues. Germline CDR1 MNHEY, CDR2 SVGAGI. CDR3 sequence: CASSFDSGSPPHF. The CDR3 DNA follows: TGTGCCAGCAGTTTCGACAGTGGCTCGCCCCCCCACTTT.

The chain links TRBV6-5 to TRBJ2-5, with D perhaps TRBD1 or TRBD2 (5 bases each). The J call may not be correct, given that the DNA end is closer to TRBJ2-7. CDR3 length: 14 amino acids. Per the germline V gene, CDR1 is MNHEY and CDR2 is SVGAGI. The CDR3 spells CASSPGATAYEQYF. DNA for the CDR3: TGTGCCAGCAGCCCCGGGGCTACAGCCTACGAGCAGTACTTC.

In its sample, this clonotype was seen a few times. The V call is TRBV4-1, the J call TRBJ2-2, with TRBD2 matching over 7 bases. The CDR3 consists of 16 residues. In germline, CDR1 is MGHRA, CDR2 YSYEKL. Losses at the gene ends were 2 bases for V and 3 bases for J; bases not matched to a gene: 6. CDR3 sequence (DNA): TGCGCCAGCAGCCAAAGGATGGGGGGGGACACCGGGGAGCTGTTTTTT. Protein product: CASSQRMGGDTGELFF.

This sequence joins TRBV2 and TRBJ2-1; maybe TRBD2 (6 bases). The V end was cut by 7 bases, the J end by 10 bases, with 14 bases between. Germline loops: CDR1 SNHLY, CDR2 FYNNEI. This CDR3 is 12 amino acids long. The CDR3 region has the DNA TGTGCCAGCACCCTCGGGGGATGGGAGCAGTTCTTC. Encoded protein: CASTLGGWEQFF.

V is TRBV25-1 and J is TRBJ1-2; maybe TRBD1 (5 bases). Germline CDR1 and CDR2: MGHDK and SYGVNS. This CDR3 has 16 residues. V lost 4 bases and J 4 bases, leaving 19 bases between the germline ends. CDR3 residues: CASSAKGRGRTYGYTF. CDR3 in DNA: TGTGCCAGCAGTGCCAAAGGAAGGGGTCGAACCTATGGCTACACCTTC.

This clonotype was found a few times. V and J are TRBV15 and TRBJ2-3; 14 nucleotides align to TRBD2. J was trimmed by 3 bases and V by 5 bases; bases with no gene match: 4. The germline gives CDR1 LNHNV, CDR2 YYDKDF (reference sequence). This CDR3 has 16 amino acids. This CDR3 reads CATSGWTSGGTDTQYF. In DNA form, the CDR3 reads TGTGCCACCAGCGGATGGACTAGCGGGGGGACAGATACGCAGTATTTT. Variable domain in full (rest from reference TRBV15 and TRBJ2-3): DAMVIQNPRYQVTQFGKPVTLSCSQTLNHNVMYWYQQKSSQAPKLLFHYYDKDFNNEADTPDNFQSRRPNTSFCFLDIRSPGLGDTAMYLCATSGWTSGGTDTQYFGPGTRLTVL.

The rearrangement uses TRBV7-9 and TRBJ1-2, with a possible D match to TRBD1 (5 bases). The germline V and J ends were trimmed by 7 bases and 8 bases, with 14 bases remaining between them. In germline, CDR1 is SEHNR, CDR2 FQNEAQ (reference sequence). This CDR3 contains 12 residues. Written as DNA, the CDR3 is TGTGCCAGCACTAACATGGAGGGGGGCTACACCTTC. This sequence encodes CASTNMEGGYTF.

The CDR3 DNA reads TGCAGCGTTGACCGAGCGGGGGGATCCACAGATACGCAGTATTTT. Translating it yields CSVDRAGGSTDTQYF. The chain couples TRBV29-1 to TRBJ2-3, with 9 bases lining up with TRBD2. CDR1 and CDR2 (germline): SQVTM, ANQGSEA. V dropped 3 bases and J dropped 2; count of bases not matched to a gene: 6. This CDR3 is built from 15 residues.

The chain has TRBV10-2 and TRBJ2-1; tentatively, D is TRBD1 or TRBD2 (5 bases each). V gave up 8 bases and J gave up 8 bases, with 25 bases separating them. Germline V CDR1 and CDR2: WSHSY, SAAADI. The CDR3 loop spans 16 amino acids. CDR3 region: CASRGVRPSGRDEQFF. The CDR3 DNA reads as TGCGCCAGCCGAGGGGTTCGACCCAGCGGTAGGGATGAGCAGTTCTTC.

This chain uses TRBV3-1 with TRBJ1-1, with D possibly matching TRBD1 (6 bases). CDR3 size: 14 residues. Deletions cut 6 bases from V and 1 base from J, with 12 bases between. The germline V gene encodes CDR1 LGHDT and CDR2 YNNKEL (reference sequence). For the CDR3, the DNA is TGTGCCAGCAGGCACAGGGATGGGAACACTGAAGCTTTCTTT. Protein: CASRHRDGNTEAFF.

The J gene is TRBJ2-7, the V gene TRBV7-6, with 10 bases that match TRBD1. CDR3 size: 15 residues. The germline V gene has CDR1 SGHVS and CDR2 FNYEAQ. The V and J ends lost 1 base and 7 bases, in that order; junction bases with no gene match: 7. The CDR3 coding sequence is TGTGCCAGCAGCTTAGATGGGACAGGGGAGGGAGAGCAGTACTTC. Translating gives CASSLDGTGEGEQYF. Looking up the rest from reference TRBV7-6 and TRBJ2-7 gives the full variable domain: GAGVSQSPRYKVTKRGQDVALRCDPISGHVSLYWYRQALGQGPEFLTYFNYEAQQDKSGLPNDRFSAERPEGSISTLTIQRTEQRDSAMYRCASSLDGTGEGEQYFGPGTRLTVT.

The CDR3 sequence is CASRAGWNRVLLNNEQFF. The CDR3 bases are TGTGCCAGCAGAGCGGGTTGGAATAGGGTCCTTCTCAACAATGAGCAGTTCTTC. The chain couples TRBV6-2 or TRBV6-3 to TRBJ2-1, with a weak D call TRBD2 (6 bases). The CDR3 sequence is 18 residues long. The V gene lost 6 bases and the J gene lost 5 bases, with 26 bases spanning the gap. Germline values: CDR1 MNHEY, CDR2 SVGEGT.

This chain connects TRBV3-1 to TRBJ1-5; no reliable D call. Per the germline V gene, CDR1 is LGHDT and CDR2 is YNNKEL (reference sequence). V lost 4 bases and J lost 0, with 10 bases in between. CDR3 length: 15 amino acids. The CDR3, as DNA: TGTGCCAGCAGCCCCTATGGATATAGCAATCAGCCCCAGCATTTT. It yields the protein CASSPYGYSNQPQHF.

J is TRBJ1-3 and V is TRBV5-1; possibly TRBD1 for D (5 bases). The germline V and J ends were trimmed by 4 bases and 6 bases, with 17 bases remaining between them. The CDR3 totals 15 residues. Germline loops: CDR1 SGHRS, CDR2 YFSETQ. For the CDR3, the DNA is TGCGCCAGCAGCCCCGCCGTCGGGGGGGAAAACACCATATATTTT. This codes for CASSPAVGGENTIYF.

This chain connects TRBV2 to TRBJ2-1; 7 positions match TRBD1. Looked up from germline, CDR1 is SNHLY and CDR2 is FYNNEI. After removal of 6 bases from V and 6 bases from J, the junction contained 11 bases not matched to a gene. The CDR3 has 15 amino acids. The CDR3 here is CASSQQGSKFNEQFF. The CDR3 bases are TGTGCCAGCAGCCAACAGGGGTCAAAATTCAATGAGCAGTTCTTC.

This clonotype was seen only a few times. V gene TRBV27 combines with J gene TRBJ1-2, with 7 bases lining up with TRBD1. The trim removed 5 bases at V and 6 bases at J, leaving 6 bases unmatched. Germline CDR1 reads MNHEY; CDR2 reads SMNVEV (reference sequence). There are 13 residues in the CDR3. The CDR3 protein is CASSGQEYDGYTF. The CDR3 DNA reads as TGTGCCAGCAGTGGACAGGAATATGATGGCTACACCTTC.

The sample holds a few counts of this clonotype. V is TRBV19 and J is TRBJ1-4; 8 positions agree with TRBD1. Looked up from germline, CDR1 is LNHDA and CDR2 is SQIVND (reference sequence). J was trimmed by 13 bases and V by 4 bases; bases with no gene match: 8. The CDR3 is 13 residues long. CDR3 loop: CASSRGQGGGLFF. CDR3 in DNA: TGTGCCAGTAGTAGAGGACAGGGCGGTGGACTGTTTTTT.

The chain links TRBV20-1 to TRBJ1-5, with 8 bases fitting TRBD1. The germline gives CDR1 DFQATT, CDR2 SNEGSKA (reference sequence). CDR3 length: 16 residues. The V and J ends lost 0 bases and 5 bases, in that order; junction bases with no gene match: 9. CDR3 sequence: CSARDPGQGLDQPQHF. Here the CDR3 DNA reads TGCAGTGCTAGAGATCCCGGACAGGGCTTAGATCAGCCCCAGCATTTT.

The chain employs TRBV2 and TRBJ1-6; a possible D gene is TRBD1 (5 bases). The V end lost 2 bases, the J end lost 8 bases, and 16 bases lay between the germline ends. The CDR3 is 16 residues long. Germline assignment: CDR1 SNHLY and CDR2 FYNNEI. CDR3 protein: CASSESPGLLYSPLHF. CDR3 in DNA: TGTGCCAGCAGTGAAAGTCCGGGACTTCTTTATTCACCCCTCCACTTT.

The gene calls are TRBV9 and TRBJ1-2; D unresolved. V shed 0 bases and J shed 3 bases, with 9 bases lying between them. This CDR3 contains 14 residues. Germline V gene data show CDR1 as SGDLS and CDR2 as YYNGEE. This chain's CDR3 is CASSVVDVDYGYTF. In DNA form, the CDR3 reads TGTGCCAGCAGCGTAGTGGACGTAGACTATGGCTACACCTTC.

The CDR3 nucleotides read TGCAGTGCCCTTTACCCGACTAGCGGGAGCCACGAGCAGTACTTC. Residues: CSALYPTSGSHEQYF. The gene calls are TRBV20-1 and TRBJ2-7; TRBD2 aligns across 12 bases. V shed 6 bases, J shed 5 bases, and the junction held 11 bases outside the gene matches. This CDR3 comprises 15 residues. Per the germline V gene, CDR1 is DFQATT and CDR2 is SNEGSKA (reference sequence).